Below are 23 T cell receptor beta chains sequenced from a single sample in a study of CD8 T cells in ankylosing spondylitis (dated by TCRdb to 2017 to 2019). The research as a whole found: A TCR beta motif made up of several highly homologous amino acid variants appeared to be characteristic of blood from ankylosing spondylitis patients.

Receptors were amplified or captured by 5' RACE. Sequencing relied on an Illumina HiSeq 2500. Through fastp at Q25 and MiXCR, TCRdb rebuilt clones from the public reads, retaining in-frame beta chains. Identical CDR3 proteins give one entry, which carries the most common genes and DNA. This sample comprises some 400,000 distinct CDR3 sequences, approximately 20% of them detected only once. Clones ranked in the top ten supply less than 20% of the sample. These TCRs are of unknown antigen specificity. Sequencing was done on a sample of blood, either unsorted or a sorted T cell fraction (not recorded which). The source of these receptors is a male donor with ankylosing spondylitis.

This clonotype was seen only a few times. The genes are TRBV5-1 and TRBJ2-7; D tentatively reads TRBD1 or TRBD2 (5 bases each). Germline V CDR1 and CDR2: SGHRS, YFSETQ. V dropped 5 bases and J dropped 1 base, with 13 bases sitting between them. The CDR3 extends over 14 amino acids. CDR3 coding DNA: TGCGCCAGCAGATCCGGGACGGGATCCTACGAGCAGTACTTC. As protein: CASRSGTGSYEQYF.

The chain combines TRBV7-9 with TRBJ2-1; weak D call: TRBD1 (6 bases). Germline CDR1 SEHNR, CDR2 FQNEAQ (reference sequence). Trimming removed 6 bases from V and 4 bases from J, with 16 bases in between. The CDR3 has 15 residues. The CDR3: CASSPRGVGYNEQFF. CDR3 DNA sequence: TGTGCCAGCAGTCCCAGGGGCGTCGGATACAATGAGCAGTTCTTC.

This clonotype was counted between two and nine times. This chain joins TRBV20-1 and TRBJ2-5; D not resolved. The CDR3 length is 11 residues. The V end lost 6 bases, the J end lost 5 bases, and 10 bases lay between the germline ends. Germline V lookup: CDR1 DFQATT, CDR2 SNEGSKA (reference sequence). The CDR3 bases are TGCAGTGCCCCCGGTGATGAGACCCAGTACTTC. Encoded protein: CSAPGDETQYF.

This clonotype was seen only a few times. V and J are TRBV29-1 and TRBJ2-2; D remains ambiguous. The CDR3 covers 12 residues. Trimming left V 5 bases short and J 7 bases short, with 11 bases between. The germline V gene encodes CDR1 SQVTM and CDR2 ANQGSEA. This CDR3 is CSVQKGVGELFF. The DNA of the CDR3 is TGCAGCGTTCAGAAGGGTGTCGGGGAGCTGTTTTTT.

CDR3 sequence (DNA): TGCAGTGCTAGAGCCGGGTCGACCTACGAGCAGTACTTC. This encodes CSARAGSTYEQYF. The rearrangement joins TRBV20-1 to TRBJ2-7; no clear D gene. This CDR3 is 13 amino acids long. Germline V gene lookup returns CDR1 DFQATT and CDR2 SNEGSKA (reference sequence). The germline V and J ends were trimmed by 1 base and 2 bases, with 9 bases remaining between them.

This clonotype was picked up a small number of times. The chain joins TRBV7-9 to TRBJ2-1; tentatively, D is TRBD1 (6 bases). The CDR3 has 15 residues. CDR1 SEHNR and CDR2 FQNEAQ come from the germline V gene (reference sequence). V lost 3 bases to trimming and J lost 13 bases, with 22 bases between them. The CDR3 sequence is CASSFRTDSPRGQFF. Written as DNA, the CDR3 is TGTGCCAGCAGCTTCAGAACGGACAGTCCGAGGGGACAGTTCTTC.

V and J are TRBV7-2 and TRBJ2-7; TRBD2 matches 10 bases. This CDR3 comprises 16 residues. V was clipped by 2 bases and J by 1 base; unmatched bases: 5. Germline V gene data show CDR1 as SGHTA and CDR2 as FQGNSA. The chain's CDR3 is CASSLLELAGSYEQYF. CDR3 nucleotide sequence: TGTGCCAGCAGCTTACTAGAACTAGCGGGATCCTACGAGCAGTACTTC.

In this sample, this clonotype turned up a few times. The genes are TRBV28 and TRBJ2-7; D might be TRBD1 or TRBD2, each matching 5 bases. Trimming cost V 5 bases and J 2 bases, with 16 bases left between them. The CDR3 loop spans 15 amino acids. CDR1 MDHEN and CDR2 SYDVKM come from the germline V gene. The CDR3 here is CASSTLGTATYEQYF. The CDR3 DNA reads TGTGCCAGCAGTACACTCGGGACGGCCACCTACGAGCAGTACTTC.

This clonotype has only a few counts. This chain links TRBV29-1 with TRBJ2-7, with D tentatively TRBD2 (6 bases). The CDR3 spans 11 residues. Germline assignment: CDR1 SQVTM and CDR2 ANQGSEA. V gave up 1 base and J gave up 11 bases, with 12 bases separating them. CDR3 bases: TGCAGCGTTGAAGTACGGGAGCAAGAGTACTTC. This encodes CSVEVREQEYF.

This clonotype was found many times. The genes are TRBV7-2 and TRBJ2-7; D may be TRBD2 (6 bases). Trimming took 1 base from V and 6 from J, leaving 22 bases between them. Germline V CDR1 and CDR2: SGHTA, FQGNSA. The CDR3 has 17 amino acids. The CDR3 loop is CASSLGGNYGRRLEQYF. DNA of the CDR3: TGTGCCAGCAGCTTAGGGGGCAATTACGGGAGACGGCTCGAGCAGTACTTC.

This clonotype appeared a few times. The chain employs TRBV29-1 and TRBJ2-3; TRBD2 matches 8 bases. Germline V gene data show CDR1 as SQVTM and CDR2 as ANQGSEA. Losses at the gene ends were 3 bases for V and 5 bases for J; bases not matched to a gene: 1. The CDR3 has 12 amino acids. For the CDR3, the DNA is TGCAGCGTTGATAGCGGGAAAGATACGCAGTATTTT. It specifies CSVDSGKDTQYF.

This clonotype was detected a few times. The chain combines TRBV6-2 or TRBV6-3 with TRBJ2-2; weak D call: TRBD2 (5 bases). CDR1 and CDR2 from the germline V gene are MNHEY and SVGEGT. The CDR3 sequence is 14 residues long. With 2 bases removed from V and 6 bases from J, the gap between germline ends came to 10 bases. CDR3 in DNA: TGTGCCAGCAGTTACCATAGCGTGGCCGGGGAGCTGTTTTTT. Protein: CASSYHSVAGELFF.

CDR3: CASSFEPGLNNSPLHF. The CDR3 DNA reads TGCGCCAGCAGTTTTGAACCGGGACTGAATAATTCACCCCTCCACTTT. The chain uses TRBV5-1 and TRBJ1-6; maybe TRBD1 (5 bases). This CDR3 is built from 16 residues. The germline V and J ends were trimmed by 5 bases and 5 bases, with 17 bases remaining between them. Germline loops: CDR1 SGHRS, CDR2 YFSETQ.

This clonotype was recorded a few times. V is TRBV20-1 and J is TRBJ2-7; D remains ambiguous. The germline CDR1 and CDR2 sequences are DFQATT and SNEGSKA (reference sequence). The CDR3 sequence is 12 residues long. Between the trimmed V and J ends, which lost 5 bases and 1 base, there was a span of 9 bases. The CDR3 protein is CSALTPSYEQYF. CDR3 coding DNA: TGCAGTGCTTTGACACCGTCCTACGAGCAGTACTTC.

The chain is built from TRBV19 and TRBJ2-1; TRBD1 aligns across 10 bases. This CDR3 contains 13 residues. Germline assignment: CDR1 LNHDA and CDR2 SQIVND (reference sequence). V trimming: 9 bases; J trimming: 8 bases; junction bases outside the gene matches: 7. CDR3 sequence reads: CASKGQGFYEQFF. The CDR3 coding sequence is TGTGCCAGCAAGGGACAGGGGTTCTATGAGCAGTTCTTC.

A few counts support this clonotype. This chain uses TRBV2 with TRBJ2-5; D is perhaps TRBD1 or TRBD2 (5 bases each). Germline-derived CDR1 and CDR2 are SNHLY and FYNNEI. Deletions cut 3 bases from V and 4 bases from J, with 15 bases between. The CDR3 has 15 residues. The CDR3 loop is CASSDEAGSGETQYF. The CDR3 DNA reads TGTGCCAGCAGTGATGAGGCAGGGAGCGGAGAGACCCAGTACTTC.

CDR3 nucleotides: TGTGCCAGCAGTCCGAGTTATAGCGGGAGGGCAGCGGATACGCAGTATTTT. This codes for CASSPSYSGRAADTQYF. This chain connects TRBV27 to TRBJ2-3, with 11 bases fitting TRBD2. The CDR3 contains 17 residues. V shed 5 bases and J 6 bases; nucleotides not matched to a gene: 13. Germline V lookup: CDR1 MNHEY, CDR2 SMNVEV (reference sequence).

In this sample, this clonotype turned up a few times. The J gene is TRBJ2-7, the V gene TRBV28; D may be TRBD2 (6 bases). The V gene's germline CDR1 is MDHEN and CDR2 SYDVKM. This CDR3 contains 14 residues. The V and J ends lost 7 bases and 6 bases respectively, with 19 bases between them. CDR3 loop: CASTIAAPVREQYF. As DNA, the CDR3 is TGTGCCAGCACCATAGCGGCACCGGTGCGCGAGCAGTACTTC. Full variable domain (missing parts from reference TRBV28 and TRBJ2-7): DVKVTQSSRYLVKRTGEKVFLECVQDMDHENMFWYRQDPGLGLRLIYFSYDVKMKEKGDIPEGYSVSREKKERFSLILESASTNQTSMYLCASTIAAPVREQYFGPGTRLTVT.

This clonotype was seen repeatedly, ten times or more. This chain's CDR3 is CASSPSGRFGQETQYF. The DNA of the CDR3 is TGTGCCAGCAGTCCTAGCGGGAGGTTCGGGCAAGAGACCCAGTACTTC. The genes are TRBV27 and TRBJ2-5; 11 bases align to TRBD2. The V and J ends lost 5 bases and 2 bases, in that order; junction bases with no gene match: 7. Germline CDR1 and CDR2: MNHEY and SMNVEV (reference sequence). CDR3 length: 16 amino acids.

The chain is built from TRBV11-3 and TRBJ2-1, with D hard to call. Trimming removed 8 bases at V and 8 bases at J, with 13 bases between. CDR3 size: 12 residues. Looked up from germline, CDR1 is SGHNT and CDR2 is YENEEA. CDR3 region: CASGTRNYEQFF. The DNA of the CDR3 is TGTGCCAGCGGCACCCGGAACTATGAGCAGTTCTTC. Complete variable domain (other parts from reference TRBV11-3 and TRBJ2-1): EAGVVQSPRYKIIEKKQPVAFWCNPISGHNTLYWYLQNLGQGPELLIRYENEEAVDDSQLPKDRFSAERLKGVDSTLKIQPAELGDSAVYLCASGTRNYEQFFGPGTRLTVL.

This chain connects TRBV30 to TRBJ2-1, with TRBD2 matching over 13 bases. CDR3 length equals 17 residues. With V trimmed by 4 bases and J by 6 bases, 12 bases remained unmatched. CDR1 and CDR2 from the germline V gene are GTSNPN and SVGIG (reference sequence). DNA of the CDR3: TGTGCCTGGAATTCTAGGACTAGCGGGAGAACGACCAATGAGCAGTTCTTC. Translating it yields CAWNSRTSGRTTNEQFF. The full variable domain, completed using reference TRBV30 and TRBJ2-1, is SQTIHQWPATLVQPVGSPLSLECTVEGTSNPNLYWYRQAAGRGLQLLFYSVGIGQISSEVPQNLSASRPQDRQFILSSKKLLLSDSGFYLCAWNSRTSGRTTNEQFFGPGTRLTVL.

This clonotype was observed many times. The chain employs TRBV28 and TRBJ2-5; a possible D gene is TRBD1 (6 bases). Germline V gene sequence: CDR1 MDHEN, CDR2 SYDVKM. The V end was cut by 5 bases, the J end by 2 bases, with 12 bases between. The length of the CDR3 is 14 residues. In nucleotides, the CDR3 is TGTGCCAGCAGTGCCGGGACAAAACAAGAGACCCAGTACTTC. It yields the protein CASSAGTKQETQYF.

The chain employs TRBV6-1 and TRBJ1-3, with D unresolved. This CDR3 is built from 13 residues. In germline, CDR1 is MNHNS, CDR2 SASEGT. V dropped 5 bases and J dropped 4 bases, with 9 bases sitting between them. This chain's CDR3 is CASSRPIGNTIYF. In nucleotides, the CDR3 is TGTGCCAGCAGTCGGCCTATCGGAAACACCATATATTTT.